The sequence of this T cell receptor (beta chain) was determined in a study of T cells in Graves' hyperthyroidism and ophthalmopathy. Study observations and caveats: Ophthalmopathy, as predicted by the model, came a median about seven months after the prediction. In blood, most of the thyroid clonotypes expanded above 0.001 were also present.

Germline lookup yields CDR1 SEHNR and CDR2 FQNEAQ (reference sequence). Trimming removed 2 bases from V and 4 bases from J, with 14 bases in between. This CDR3 is 15 amino acids long. The TCR beta CDR3 regions underwent amplification using RNA transcripts as the source. Using the HTBI primer set, a first-round RT-PCR was run on the TCR CDR3. Each CDR3 protein is one row after TCRdb ran MiXCR on the multiplex PCR reads. The sample lists 650,000 to 800,000 distinct CDR3 sequences, nearly 45% occurring once. Diagnosis rested on symptoms, serum thyroxine and TRAb, thyroid ultrasound, and orbital computed tomography. Concerning this clonotype itself: Its antigen is currently unknown.

This clonotype was sampled from an adult man with Graves' disease, either hyperthyroidism or ophthalmopathy (not recorded which). The V call is TRBV7-9, the J call TRBJ2-5; possible D gene TRBD2, 5 bases. Sequencing was done on a sample of peripheral blood or thyroid tissue (not recorded which). CDR3 in DNA: TGTGCCAGCAGCTTAATCCACGGTGGAGGAGAGACCCAGTACTTC. It is translated as CASSLIHGGGETQYF.